This is a list of T cell receptor beta chains from one sample in a study of OX40 agonist ivuxolimab in advanced cancers. Repertoires were generated with immunoSEQ multiplex PCR, while TCRdb's copy carries only in-frame clones and drops some. The sample carries 43,000 or so clones, around 88% recorded once. The sample was CD4+ or CD8+ T cells sorted from blood, taken in a trial of the OX40 agonist ivuxolimab. The source is an adult with an advanced solid tumor such as melanoma, head and neck, liver or kidney cancer. CDR3s include the opening cysteine and the closing phenylalanine or tryptophan. Fields, in order: clone size, J gene, V gene, D gene, CDR3 DNA, CDR3 protein. The D gene is left open where the match is weak. Some rows mark clone size as missing; the rest say once, few, many or name a class of expanded clone.

abundance: once
j_gene: TRBJ2-3
v_gene: TRBV7-3
d_gene: TRBD2
CDR3nt: TGTGCCAGCAGCTTAGCGGGGGGGACAGATACGCAGTATTTT
CDR3aa: CASSLAGGTDTQYF

abundance: .
j_gene: TRBJ2-1
v_gene: TRBV7-9
d_gene: TRBD1
CDR3nt: TGTGCCAGCAGCCCCCAGGGACAGGACAATGAGCAGTTCTTC
CDR3aa: CASSPQGQDNEQFF

abundance: .
j_gene: TRBJ2-5
v_gene: TRBV10-3
d_gene: .
CDR3nt: TGTGCCATCACCGCCGACGGGTCGGAGACCCAGTACTTC
CDR3aa: CAITADGSETQYF

abundance: .
j_gene: TRBJ2-4
v_gene: TRBV9
d_gene: TRBD1
CDR3nt: TGTGCCAGCAGCGTGTTCCGGGACAGTAACATTCAGTACTTC
CDR3aa: CASSVFRDSNIQYF

abundance: .
j_gene: TRBJ2-4
v_gene: TRBV18
d_gene: TRBD2
CDR3nt: TGTGCCAGCTCATCTCTGTCGGGACTAGCGTATAAAAACATTCAGTACTTC
CDR3aa: CASSSLSGLAYKNIQYF

abundance: .
j_gene: TRBJ2-7
v_gene: TRBV19
d_gene: .
CDR3nt: TGTGCCAGTAGTGGGATAGTGGGTTCGGGCGCAATCGTCTACGAGCAGTACTTC
CDR3aa: CASSGIVGSGAIVYEQYF

abundance: .
j_gene: TRBJ1-1
v_gene: TRBV11-1
d_gene: TRBD1
CDR3nt: TGTGCCAGCAGCCCCGACAGGGGGACTGAAGCTTTCTTT
CDR3aa: CASSPDRGTEAFF

abundance: .
j_gene: TRBJ2-3
v_gene: TRBV11-2
d_gene: TRBD2
CDR3nt: TGTGCCAGCTCCAGCGGGACCATCGCAGATACGCAGTATTTT
CDR3aa: CASSSGTIADTQYF

abundance: .
j_gene: TRBJ2-7
v_gene: TRBV7-3
d_gene: TRBD2
CDR3nt: TGTGCCAGCAGCCAAATTAGGCGGGAGACCGGCGAGCAGTACTTC
CDR3aa: CASSQIRRETGEQYF

abundance: .
j_gene: TRBJ1-4
v_gene: TRBV2
d_gene: .
CDR3nt: TGTGCCAGCAGGACAGCTATTGCAACTAATGAAAAACTGTTTTTT
CDR3aa: CASRTAIATNEKLFF

abundance: few
j_gene: TRBJ1-3
v_gene: TRBV30
d_gene: TRBD1
CDR3nt: TGTGCCTGGCTGGCGCGGACAGGGGGCACCACCTCTGGAAACACCATATATTTT
CDR3aa: CAWLARTGGTTSGNTIYF

abundance: .
j_gene: TRBJ2-2
v_gene: TRBV7-6
d_gene: .
CDR3nt: TGTGCCAGCAGCTTAGGGGGGAACACCGGGGAGCTGTTTTTT
CDR3aa: CASSLGGNTGELFF

abundance: .
j_gene: TRBJ2-5
v_gene: TRBV7-2
d_gene: .
CDR3nt: TGTGCCAGCCTCAGAGGGGGTAGTTTGAAGACCCAGTACTTC
CDR3aa: CASLRGGSLKTQYF

abundance: .
j_gene: TRBJ1-1
v_gene: TRBV6-1
d_gene: .
CDR3nt: TGTGCCAGCAGTGAAAGCGGCCACCGCCAGTCTAAAGCTTTCTTT
CDR3aa: CASSESGHRQSKAFF

abundance: .
j_gene: TRBJ2-1
v_gene: TRBV7-2
d_gene: TRBD1
CDR3nt: TGTGCCAGCAGCTTGACCAGGGGGTCCTACAATGAGCAGTTCTTC
CDR3aa: CASSLTRGSYNEQFF

abundance: .
j_gene: TRBJ2-3
v_gene: TRBV25-1
d_gene: TRBD2
CDR3nt: TGTGCCAGCAGTGGAACTAGCGGGAGGGCCCGAGATACGCAGTATTTT
CDR3aa: CASSGTSGRARDTQYF

abundance: .
j_gene: TRBJ2-3
v_gene: TRBV6-1
d_gene: .
CDR3nt: TGTGCCAGCAGTTCTAGCGTAGCTAGCACAGATACGCAGTATTTT
CDR3aa: CASSSSVASTDTQYF

abundance: .
j_gene: TRBJ2-3
v_gene: TRBV12-2
d_gene: .
CDR3nt: TGTGCAAGTCGCTTAAGTACTAGCGGGGGGGCCCGGTATTTT
CDR3aa: CASRLSTSGGARYF

abundance: once
j_gene: TRBJ2-6
v_gene: TRBV2
d_gene: .
CDR3nt: TGTGCCAGCAGTGAACGCTCTGGGGCCAACGTCCTGACTTTC
CDR3aa: CASSERSGANVLTF

abundance: once
j_gene: TRBJ1-2
v_gene: TRBV6-5
d_gene: .
CDR3nt: TGTGCCAGCAGCCGACAAGACAACTATGGCTACACCTTC
CDR3aa: CASSRQDNYGYTF

abundance: .
j_gene: TRBJ2-3
v_gene: TRBV5-1
d_gene: .
CDR3nt: TGCGCCAGCAGCCTAGGGACGCTGCTACTCACAGATACGCAGTATTTT
CDR3aa: CASSLGTLLLTDTQYF

abundance: .
j_gene: TRBJ1-1
v_gene: TRBV19
d_gene: .
CDR3nt: TGTGCCAGTAGTATCGGGCAGGTTTACACTGAAGCTTTCTTT
CDR3aa: CASSIGQVYTEAFF

abundance: few
j_gene: TRBJ2-2
v_gene: TRBV18
d_gene: .
CDR3nt: TGTGCCAGCTCACCACGGGGGGTCGGCGCCGGGGAGCTGTTTTTT
CDR3aa: CASSPRGVGAGELFF

abundance: .
j_gene: TRBJ2-1
v_gene: TRBV14
d_gene: TRBD1
CDR3nt: TGTGCCAGCAGACGACAGGGGGCAGCGTACAATGAGCAGTTCTTC
CDR3aa: CASRRQGAAYNEQFF

abundance: .
j_gene: TRBJ1-5
v_gene: TRBV19
d_gene: .
CDR3nt: TGTGCCAGTAGTATTGAGTTCAGGGGCAATCAGCCCCAGCATTTT
CDR3aa: CASSIEFRGNQPQHF

abundance: .
j_gene: TRBJ1-2
v_gene: TRBV25-1
d_gene: .
CDR3nt: TGTGCCAGCAGCAAACCGGGAGGGAGAGGCGACTATGGCTACACCTTC
CDR3aa: CASSKPGGRGDYGYTF